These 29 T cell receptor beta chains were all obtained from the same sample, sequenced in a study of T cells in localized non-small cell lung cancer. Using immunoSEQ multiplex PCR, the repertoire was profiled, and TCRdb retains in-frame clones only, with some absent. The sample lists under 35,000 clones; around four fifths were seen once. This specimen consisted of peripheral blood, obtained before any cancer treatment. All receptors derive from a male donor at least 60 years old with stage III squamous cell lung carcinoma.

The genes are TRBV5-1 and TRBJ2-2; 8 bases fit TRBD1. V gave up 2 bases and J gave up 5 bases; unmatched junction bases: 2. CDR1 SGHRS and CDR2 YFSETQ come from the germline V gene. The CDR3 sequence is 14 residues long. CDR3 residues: CASSFGQGTGELFF. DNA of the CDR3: TGCGCCAGCAGCTTCGGACAGGGAACCGGGGAGCTGTTTTTT.

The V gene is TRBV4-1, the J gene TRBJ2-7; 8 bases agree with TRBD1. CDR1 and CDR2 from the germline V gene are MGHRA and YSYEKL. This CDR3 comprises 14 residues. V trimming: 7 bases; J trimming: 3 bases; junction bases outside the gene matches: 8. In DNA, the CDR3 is TGCGCCAGCATTCCCCCCGGGACAGGCTACGAGCAGTACTTC. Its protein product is CASIPPGTGYEQYF.

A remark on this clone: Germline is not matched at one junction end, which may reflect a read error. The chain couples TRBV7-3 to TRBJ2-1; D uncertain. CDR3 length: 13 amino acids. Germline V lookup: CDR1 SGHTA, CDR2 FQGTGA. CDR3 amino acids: CASSLTADRERLF. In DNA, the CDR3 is TGTGCCAGCAGCTTAACAGCCGACCGCGAGAGACTCTTC. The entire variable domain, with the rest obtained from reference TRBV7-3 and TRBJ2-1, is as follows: GAGVSQTPSNKVTEKGKYVELRCDPISGHTALYWYRQSLGQGPEFLIYFQGTGAADDSGLPNDRFFAVRPEGSVSTLKIQRTERGDSAVYLCASSLTADRERLFGPGTRLTVL.

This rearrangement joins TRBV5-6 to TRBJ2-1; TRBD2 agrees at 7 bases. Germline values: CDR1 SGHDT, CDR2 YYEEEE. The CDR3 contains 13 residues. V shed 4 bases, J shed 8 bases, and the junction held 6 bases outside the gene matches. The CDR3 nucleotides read TGTGCCAGCAGCGGCCGACTAGCCCATGAGCAGTTCTTC. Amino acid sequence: CASSGRLAHEQFF.

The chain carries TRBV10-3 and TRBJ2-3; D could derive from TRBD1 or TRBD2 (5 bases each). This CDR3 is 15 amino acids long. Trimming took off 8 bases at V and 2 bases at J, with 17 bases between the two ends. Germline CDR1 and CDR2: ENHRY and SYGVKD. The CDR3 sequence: CAISLGTDNTDTQYF. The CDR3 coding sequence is TGTGCCATCTCCCTCGGGACGGATAACACAGATACGCAGTATTTT.

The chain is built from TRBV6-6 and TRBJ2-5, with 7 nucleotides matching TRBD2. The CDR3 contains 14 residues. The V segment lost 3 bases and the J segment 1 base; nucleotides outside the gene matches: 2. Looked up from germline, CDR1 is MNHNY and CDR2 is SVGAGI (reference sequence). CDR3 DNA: TGTGCCAGCAGTTATGGCGGGGGCCAAGAGACCCAGTACTTC. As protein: CASSYGGGQETQYF.

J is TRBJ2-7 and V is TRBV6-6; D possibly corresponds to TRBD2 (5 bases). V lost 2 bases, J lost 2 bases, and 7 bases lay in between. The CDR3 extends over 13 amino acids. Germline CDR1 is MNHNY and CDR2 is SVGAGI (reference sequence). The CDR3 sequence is CASSYEGTYEQYF. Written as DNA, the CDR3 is TGTGCCAGCAGTTACGAGGGAACCTACGAGCAGTACTTC.

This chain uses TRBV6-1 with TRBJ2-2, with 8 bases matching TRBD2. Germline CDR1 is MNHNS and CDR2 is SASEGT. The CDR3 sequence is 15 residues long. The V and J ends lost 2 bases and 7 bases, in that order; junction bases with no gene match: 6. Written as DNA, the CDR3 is TGTGCCAGCAGTGAAAGGGCGGGGGGTTACGGGGAGCTGTTTTTT. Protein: CASSERAGGYGELFF.

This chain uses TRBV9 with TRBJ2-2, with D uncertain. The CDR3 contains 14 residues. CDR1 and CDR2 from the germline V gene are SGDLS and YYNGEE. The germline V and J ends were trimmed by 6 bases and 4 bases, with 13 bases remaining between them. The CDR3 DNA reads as TGTGCCAGCACCTCCGGATACGGCACCGGGGAGCTGTTTTTT. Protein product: CASTSGYGTGELFF.

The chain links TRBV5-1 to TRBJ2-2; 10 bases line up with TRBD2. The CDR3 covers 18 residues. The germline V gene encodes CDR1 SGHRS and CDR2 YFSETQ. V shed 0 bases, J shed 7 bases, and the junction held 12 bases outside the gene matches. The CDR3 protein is CASSLEGDLAGVDGELFF. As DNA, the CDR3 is TGCGCCAGCAGCTTGGAAGGCGACCTAGCGGGAGTAGACGGGGAGCTGTTTTTT.

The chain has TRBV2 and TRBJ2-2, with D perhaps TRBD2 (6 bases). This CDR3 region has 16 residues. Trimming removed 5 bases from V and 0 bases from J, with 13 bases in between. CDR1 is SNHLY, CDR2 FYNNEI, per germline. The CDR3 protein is CASSLSGVTNTGELFF. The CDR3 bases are TGTGCCAGCAGTTTATCGGGGGTTACGAACACCGGGGAGCTGTTTTTT.

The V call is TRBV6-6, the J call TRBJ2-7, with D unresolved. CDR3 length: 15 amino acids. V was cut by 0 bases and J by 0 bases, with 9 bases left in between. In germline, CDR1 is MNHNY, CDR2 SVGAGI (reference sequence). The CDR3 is CASSYSGFSSYEQYF. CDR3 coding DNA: TGTGCCAGCAGTTACTCTGGTTTCAGCTCCTACGAGCAGTACTTC.

CDR3 protein: CASSRLTGTEAFF. CDR3 in DNA: TGTGCCAGCAGCCGACTGACGGGTACTGAAGCTTTCTTT. The chain couples TRBV6-1 to TRBJ1-1; D is ambiguous. V gave up 6 bases and J gave up 5 bases, with 13 bases separating them. The CDR3 extends over 13 amino acids. Germline V CDR1 and CDR2: MNHNS, SASEGT.

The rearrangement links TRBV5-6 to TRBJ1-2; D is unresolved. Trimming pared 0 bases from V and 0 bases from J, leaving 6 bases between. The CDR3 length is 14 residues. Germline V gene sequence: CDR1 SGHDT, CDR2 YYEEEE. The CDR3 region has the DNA TGTGCCAGCAGCTTGGAAAGGGCTAACTATGGCTACACCTTC. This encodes CASSLERANYGYTF.

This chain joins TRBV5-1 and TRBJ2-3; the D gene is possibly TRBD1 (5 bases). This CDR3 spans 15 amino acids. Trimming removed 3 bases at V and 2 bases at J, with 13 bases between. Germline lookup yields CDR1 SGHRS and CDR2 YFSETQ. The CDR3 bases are TGCGCCAGCAGCTCCACCGGACACACCACAGATACGCAGTATTTT. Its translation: CASSSTGHTTDTQYF.

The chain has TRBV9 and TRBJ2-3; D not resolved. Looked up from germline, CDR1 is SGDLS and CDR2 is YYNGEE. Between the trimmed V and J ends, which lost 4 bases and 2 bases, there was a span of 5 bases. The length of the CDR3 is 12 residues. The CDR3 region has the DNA TGTGCCAGCAGCCCCATCACAGATACGCAGTATTTT. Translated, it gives CASSPITDTQYF.

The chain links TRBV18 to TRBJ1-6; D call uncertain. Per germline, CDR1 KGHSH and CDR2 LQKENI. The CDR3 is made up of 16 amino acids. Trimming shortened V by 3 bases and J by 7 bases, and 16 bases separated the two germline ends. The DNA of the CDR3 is TGTGCCAGCTCACCTACCTCCGGGTCTTCAAATTCACCCCTCCACTTT. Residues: CASSPTSGSSNSPLHF.

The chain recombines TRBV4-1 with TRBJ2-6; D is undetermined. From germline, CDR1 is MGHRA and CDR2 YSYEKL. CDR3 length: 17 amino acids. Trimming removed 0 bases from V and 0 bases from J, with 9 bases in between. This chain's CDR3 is CASSQDRLSSGANVLTF. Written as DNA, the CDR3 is TGCGCCAGCAGCCAAGATAGACTCAGCTCTGGGGCCAACGTCCTGACTTTC.

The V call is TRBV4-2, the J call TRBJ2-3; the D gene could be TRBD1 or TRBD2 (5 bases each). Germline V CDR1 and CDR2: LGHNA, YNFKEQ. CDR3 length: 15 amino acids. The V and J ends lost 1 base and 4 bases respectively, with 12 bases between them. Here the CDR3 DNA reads TGTGCCAGCAGCCAAGTAGGGGATAGCGCAGATACGCAGTATTTT. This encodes CASSQVGDSADTQYF.

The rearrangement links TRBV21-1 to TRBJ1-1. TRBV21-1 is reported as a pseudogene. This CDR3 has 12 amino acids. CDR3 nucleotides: TGTGCCAGCAGGATGTTTGGGACTGAAGCTTTCTTT. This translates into CASRMFGTEAFF.

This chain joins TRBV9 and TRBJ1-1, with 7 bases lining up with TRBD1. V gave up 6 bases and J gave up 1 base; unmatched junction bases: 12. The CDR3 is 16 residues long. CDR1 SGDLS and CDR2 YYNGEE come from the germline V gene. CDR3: CASNDKGGGPNTEAFF. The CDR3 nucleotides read TGTGCCAGCAACGATAAAGGGGGCGGACCGAACACTGAAGCTTTCTTT.

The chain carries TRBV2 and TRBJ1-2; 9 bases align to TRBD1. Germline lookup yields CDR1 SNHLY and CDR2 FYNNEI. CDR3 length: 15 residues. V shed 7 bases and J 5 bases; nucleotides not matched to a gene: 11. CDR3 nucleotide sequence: TGTGCCAGCATGGGACGGGAGACAGGGGGATATGGCTACACCTTC. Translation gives CASMGRETGGYGYTF.

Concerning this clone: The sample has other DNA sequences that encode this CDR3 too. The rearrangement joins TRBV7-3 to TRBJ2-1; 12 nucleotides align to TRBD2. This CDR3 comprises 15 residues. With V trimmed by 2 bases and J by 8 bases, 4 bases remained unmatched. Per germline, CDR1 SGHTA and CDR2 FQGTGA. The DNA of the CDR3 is TGTGCCAGCAGCTTAGGGCTAGCGGGGGGGCATGAGCAGTTCTTC. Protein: CASSLGLAGGHEQFF.

CDR3 nucleotides: TGTGCCAGCAGCGGTTGGAACGAAGGGACGGGGACCTACGAGCAGTACTTC. Translating gives CASSGWNEGTGTYEQYF. This chain uses TRBV9 with TRBJ2-7; D is possibly TRBD1 or TRBD2 (5 bases each). The CDR3 spans 17 residues. Germline-derived CDR1 and CDR2 are SGDLS and YYNGEE. Deletions cut 3 bases from V and 2 bases from J, with 21 bases between.

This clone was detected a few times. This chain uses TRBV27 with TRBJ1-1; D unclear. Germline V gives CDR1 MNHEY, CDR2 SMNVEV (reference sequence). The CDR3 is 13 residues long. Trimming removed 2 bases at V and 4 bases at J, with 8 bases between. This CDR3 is CASSLLTATEAFF. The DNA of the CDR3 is TGTGCCAGCAGTTTACTTACGGCCACTGAAGCTTTCTTT.

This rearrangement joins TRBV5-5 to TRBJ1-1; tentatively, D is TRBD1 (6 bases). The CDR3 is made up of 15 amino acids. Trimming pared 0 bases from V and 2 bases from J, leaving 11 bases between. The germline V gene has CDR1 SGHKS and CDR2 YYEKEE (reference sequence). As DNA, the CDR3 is TGTGCCAGCAGCTTGGGTCCGGGGGCCAACACTGAAGCTTTCTTT. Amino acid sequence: CASSLGPGANTEAFF.

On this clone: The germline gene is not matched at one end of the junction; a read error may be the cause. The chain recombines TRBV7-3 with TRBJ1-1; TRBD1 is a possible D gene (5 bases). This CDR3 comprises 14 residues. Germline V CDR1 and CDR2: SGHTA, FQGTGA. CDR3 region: CTSSLYGGDTEAFF. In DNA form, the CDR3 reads TGTACCAGCAGCTTATATGGGGGAGACACTGAAGCTTTCTTT. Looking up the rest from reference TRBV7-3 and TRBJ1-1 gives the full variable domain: GAGVSQTPSNKVTEKGKYVELRCDPISGHTALYWYRQSLGQGPEFLIYFQGTGAADDSGLPNDRFFAVRPEGSVSTLKIQRTERGDSAVYLCTSSLYGGDTEAFFGQGTRLTVV.

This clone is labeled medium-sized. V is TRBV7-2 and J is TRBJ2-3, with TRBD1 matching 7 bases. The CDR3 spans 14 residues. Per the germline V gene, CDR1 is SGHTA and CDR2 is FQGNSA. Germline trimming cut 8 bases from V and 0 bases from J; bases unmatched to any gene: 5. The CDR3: CASAWDSSTDTQYF. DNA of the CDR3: TGTGCCAGCGCTTGGGACAGTAGCACAGATACGCAGTATTTT.

CDR3 coding DNA: TGTGCCAGCAGTCAACAGGGGAGGACTGAAGCTTTCTTT. It translates to CASSQQGRTEAFF. J is TRBJ1-1 and V is TRBV11-2; 7 nucleotides line up with TRBD1. The V segment lost 6 bases and the J segment 5 bases; nucleotides outside the gene matches: 6. Germline lookup yields CDR1 SGHAT and CDR2 FQNNGV. The CDR3 consists of 13 residues.